This T cell receptor (beta chain) was sequenced for a study of CD8 T cells in ankylosing spondylitis. This clonotype was seen more than once but under ten times. Its antigen is not known. As the method for making TCR beta libraries, quantitative 5'-RACE with molecular barcodes was used. TCRdb fed the 5' RACE reads into MiXCR, producing one record per CDR3 protein. The sample carries approximately 250,000 distinct CDR3 sequences, 8.2% recorded once. Points from the study as a whole: Within matched ankylosing spondylitis synovial fluid, disease-linked clones were reportedly significantly enriched. A subset of motif variants has previously been described in the synovial fluid and blood of reactive arthritis.

CDR1 is SGHAT and CDR2 is FQNNGV in the germline V gene. The CDR3 has 18 amino acids. V lost 2 bases and J 1 base, leaving 20 bases between the germline ends. The TCR sequence derives from a female donor with ankylosing spondylitis or in good health (not recorded which). Sample: blood, either unsorted or a sorted T cell fraction (not recorded which). The genes are TRBV11-2 and TRBJ1-1, with a tentative D call TRBD1 (6 bases). The chain's CDR3 is CASSLLGGQISTNTEAFF. The CDR3 region has the DNA TGTGCCAGCAGCTTACTGGGGGGGCAAATATCTACGAACACTGAAGCTTTCTTT.